Listed below are T cell receptor beta chains from one sample, sequenced in a study of immune cell composition in non-small cell lung cancer. Produced via immunoSEQ multiplex PCR; TCRdb's table is partial and in-frame only. The data show 2,000 to 2,500 clones, around 67% seen once. The same sample was also studied in work on CD4 T cells in lung cancer.

Sequenced sample: lung tumor tissue. The receptors were gathered from a human donor with non-small cell lung cancer. Both conserved end residues are part of each CDR3. Fields, in order: J gene, clone size, D gene, V gene, CDR3 DNA, CDR3 protein. D genes are given only for firm matches. Rows may omit the clone size; those that give it use once, few, many or a size class.

J gene: TRBJ2-3
clone size: NA
D gene: TRBD1
V gene: TRBV7-9
CDR3 DNA: TGTGCCAGCGGGTGGACAGGGAACACAGATACGCAGTATTTT
CDR3 protein: CASGWTGNTDTQYF

J gene: TRBJ2-3
clone size: NA
D gene: NA
V gene: TRBV2
CDR3 DNA: TGTGCCAGCAATCCGCGGTCCCGAGTCGGATATACGCAGTATTTT
CDR3 protein: CASNPRSRVGYTQYF

J gene: TRBJ2-3
clone size: NA
D gene: TRBD1
V gene: TRBV18
CDR3 DNA: TGTGCCAGCTCTCACAGGCTTGACAGGGGTTGCGCAGATACGCAGTATTTT
CDR3 protein: CASSHRLDRGCADTQYF

J gene: TRBJ2-1
clone size: few
D gene: TRBD2
V gene: TRBV19
CDR3 DNA: TGTGCCAGTATAGGGACTAGCTACAATGAGCAGTTCTTC
CDR3 protein: CASIGTSYNEQFF

J gene: TRBJ2-1
clone size: NA
D gene: TRBD2
V gene: TRBV7-3
CDR3 DNA: TGTGCCTCTGGCAGGGAGGGACTAAATGAGCAGTTCTTC
CDR3 protein: CASGREGLNEQFF

J gene: TRBJ1-1
clone size: NA
D gene: NA
V gene: TRBV5-4
CDR3 DNA: TGTGCCAACTACGGGGGGGAGGAAGGCGGGAACACTGAAGCTTTCTTT
CDR3 protein: CANYGGEEGGNTEAFF

J gene: TRBJ1-4
clone size: NA
D gene: NA
V gene: TRBV27
CDR3 DNA: TGTGCCAGCAGTCTCCGGGAGGCAGGGACCGAAAAACTGTTTTTT
CDR3 protein: CASSLREAGTEKLFF

J gene: TRBJ1-5
clone size: NA
D gene: NA
V gene: TRBV6-5
CDR3 DNA: TGTGCCAGCAGCCGGGACTTTAATAGCAATCAGCCCCAGCATTTT
CDR3 protein: CASSRDFNSNQPQHF

J gene: TRBJ2-3
clone size: once
D gene: NA
V gene: TRBV13
CDR3 DNA: TGTGCCAGCAGCTTTAAACGACAGAGTAGCACAGATACGCAGTATTTT
CDR3 protein: CASSFKRQSSTDTQYF

J gene: TRBJ1-2
clone size: few
D gene: NA
V gene: TRBV19
CDR3 DNA: TGTGCCAGTAGTGCGGGGTATAACTATGGCTACACCTTC
CDR3 protein: CASSAGYNYGYTF

J gene: TRBJ2-1
clone size: NA
D gene: TRBD2
V gene: TRBV4-1
CDR3 DNA: TGCGCCAGCAGCCAGCCTAACCTAGCGGGAGAGGACAATGAGCAGTTCTTC
CDR3 protein: CASSQPNLAGEDNEQFF

J gene: TRBJ1-1
clone size: few
D gene: NA
V gene: TRBV7-9
CDR3 DNA: TGTGCCAGCAGCCCTACAGGGCTCACTGAAGCTTTCTTT
CDR3 protein: CASSPTGLTEAFF

J gene: TRBJ2-1
clone size: NA
D gene: TRBD1
V gene: TRBV29-1
CDR3 DNA: TGCAGCGTGCGCGGACAGGGAGCCAACAATGAGCAGTTCTTC
CDR3 protein: CSVRGQGANNEQFF

J gene: TRBJ2-1
clone size: NA
D gene: TRBD2
V gene: TRBV5-1
CDR3 DNA: TGCGCCAGCAGCCTTCTAGCGGGGGCTTACAATGAGCAGTTCTTC
CDR3 protein: CASSLLAGAYNEQFF

J gene: TRBJ2-1
clone size: once
D gene: TRBD2
V gene: TRBV7-3
CDR3 DNA: TGTGCCAGCAGCTCCCCGGGACTAGGGATCAATGAGCAGTTCTTC
CDR3 protein: CASSSPGLGINEQFF

J gene: TRBJ2-6
clone size: NA
D gene: NA
V gene: TRBV6-4
CDR3 DNA: TGTGCCAGCAGTGACTCACACTCTGGGGCCAACGTCCTGACTTTC
CDR3 protein: CASSDSHSGANVLTF

J gene: TRBJ2-5
clone size: NA
D gene: TRBD2
V gene: TRBV6-1
CDR3 DNA: TGTGCCGTCGGTTCGGCGGGAGGCCAAGAGACCCAGTACTTC
CDR3 protein: CAVGSAGGQETQYF

J gene: TRBJ2-2
clone size: NA
D gene: NA
V gene: TRBV4-2
CDR3 DNA: TGTGCCAGCAGCAACCAGGTGCCGGAGGTGAGGGAGCTGTTTTTT
CDR3 protein: CASSNQVPEVRELFF

J gene: TRBJ2-7
clone size: NA
D gene: TRBD2
V gene: TRBV23-1
CDR3 DNA: TGCGCCAGCAGTCTCGCGGCTAGCGGGCTAGCGGGCTACGAGCAGTACTTC
CDR3 protein: CASSLAASGLAGYEQYF

J gene: TRBJ2-1
clone size: NA
D gene: TRBD1
V gene: TRBV2
CDR3 DNA: TGTGCCAGCAGTGTACAGGGGATGAATGAGCAGTTCTTC
CDR3 protein: CASSVQGMNEQFF

J gene: TRBJ2-5
clone size: NA
D gene: NA
V gene: TRBV6-1
CDR3 DNA: TGTGCCAGCAGTACCCGAGCGAGACGGGAAGAGACCCAGTACTTC
CDR3 protein: CASSTRARREETQYF

J gene: TRBJ2-5
clone size: NA
D gene: TRBD1
V gene: TRBV15
CDR3 DNA: TGTGCCACCAGCAGTCCCCACTCCTCCGACAGGGGAGGAGAGACCCAGTACTTC
CDR3 protein: CATSSPHSSDRGGETQYF

J gene: TRBJ2-1
clone size: NA
D gene: TRBD1
V gene: TRBV27
CDR3 DNA: TGTGCCAGCAGTCCCCAGGGGGTCTCCTACAATGAGCAGTTCTTC
CDR3 protein: CASSPQGVSYNEQFF

J gene: TRBJ2-3
clone size: NA
D gene: NA
V gene: TRBV7-9
CDR3 DNA: TGTGCCAGCAGCTTAGAGGACACTTATTTGGCAGATACGCAGTATTTT
CDR3 protein: CASSLEDTYLADTQYF

J gene: TRBJ2-7
clone size: NA
D gene: TRBD2
V gene: TRBV30
CDR3 DNA: TGTGCCTGGAGAGGGGCGGGAGGCCGCGGCGAGCAGTACTTC
CDR3 protein: CAWRGAGGRGEQYF

J gene: TRBJ1-1
clone size: NA
D gene: NA
V gene: TRBV7-8
CDR3 DNA: TGTGCCAGCAGCCCCTACGGGATGAACACTGAAGCTTTCTTT
CDR3 protein: CASSPYGMNTEAFF

J gene: TRBJ2-1
clone size: NA
D gene: TRBD2
V gene: TRBV11-1
CDR3 DNA: TGTGCCAGCAGCCGCGGGACTAGCGGGGACAATGAGCAGTTCTTC
CDR3 protein: CASSRGTSGDNEQFF

J gene: TRBJ2-1
clone size: once
D gene: NA
V gene: TRBV28
CDR3 DNA: TGTGCCAGCAGTCCGTGGGACTTACGTCGCGATGAGCAGTTCTTC
CDR3 protein: CASSPWDLRRDEQFF

J gene: TRBJ1-2
clone size: NA
D gene: NA
V gene: TRBV29-1
CDR3 DNA: TGCAGCGCCGAGAGACTGATAAACTATGGCTACACCTTT
CDR3 protein: CSAERLINYGYTF

J gene: TRBJ1-2
clone size: NA
D gene: NA
V gene: TRBV10-3
CDR3 DNA: TGTGCCATCAGTGAGACAATGGACGGACTCTATGGCTACACCTTC
CDR3 protein: CAISETMDGLYGYTF

J gene: TRBJ1-5
clone size: few
D gene: NA
V gene: TRBV6-1
CDR3 DNA: TGTGCCAGCAGTGAAGGTGTTGGCAGGGCCAATCAGCCCCAGCATTTT
CDR3 protein: CASSEGVGRANQPQHF

J gene: TRBJ1-1
clone size: NA
D gene: NA
V gene: TRBV6-6
CDR3 DNA: TGTGCCAGCAGTTACGTGGGGGGTAACACTGAAGCTTTCTTT
CDR3 protein: CASSYVGGNTEAFF

J gene: TRBJ2-1
clone size: NA
D gene: TRBD2
V gene: TRBV11-2
CDR3 DNA: TGTGCCAGCAGCTTAGGGCCTAGCGGGCTGAATGAGCAGTTCTTC
CDR3 protein: CASSLGPSGLNEQFF